Described below is a single T cell receptor (beta chain) sequence and its context. These data are taken from a study of shared clonotypes between healthy human individuals. Libraries were prepared by immunoSEQ multiplex PCR; TCRdb keeps only in-frame clonotypes and omits some of them. The table has approximately 1,500,000 clones, over 95% seen once. The CDR3 length is 17 residues. CDR1 and CDR2 from the germline V gene are LNHNV and YYDKDF (reference sequence). V was trimmed by 0 bases and J by 4 bases, leaving 19 bases between them. The V call is TRBV15, the J call TRBJ2-7, with D perhaps matching TRBD2 (6 bases). The sequence was collected from a man aged 25-40 years in good health. Sequenced sample: naive CD4+ T cells sorted from blood. Subset meaning: CD45RA+ positively selected. The CDR3 sequence is CATSRDTERGLPYEQYF. CDR3 nucleotides: TGTGCCACCAGCAGAGATACGGAAAGGGGACTTCCATACGAGCAGTACTTC.